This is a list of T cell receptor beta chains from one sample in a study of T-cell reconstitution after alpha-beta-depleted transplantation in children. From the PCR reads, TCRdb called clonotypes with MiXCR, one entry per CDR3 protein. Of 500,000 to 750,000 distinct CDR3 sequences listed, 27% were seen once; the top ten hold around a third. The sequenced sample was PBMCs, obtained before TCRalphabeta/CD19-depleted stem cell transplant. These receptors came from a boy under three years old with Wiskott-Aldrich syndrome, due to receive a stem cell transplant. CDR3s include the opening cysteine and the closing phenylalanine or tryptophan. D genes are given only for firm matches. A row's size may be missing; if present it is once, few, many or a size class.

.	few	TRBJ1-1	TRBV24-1	TGTGCCACCAGTGACCCTACAGGATTTTGGTGCACTGAAGCTTTCTTT	CATSDPTGFWCTEAFF
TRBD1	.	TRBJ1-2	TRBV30	TGTGCCTATGACAGGGAGTATGGCTACACCTTC	CAYDREYGYTF
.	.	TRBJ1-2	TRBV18	TGTGCCAGCAGTCACCCATGGGGCCTCAGGGTTTCTAACTATGGCTACACCTTC	CASSHPWGLRVSNYGYTF
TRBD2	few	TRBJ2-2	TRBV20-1	TGCAGTTTAGCGGGAACTTTTGACGGGGAGCTGTTTTTT	CSLAGTFDGELFF
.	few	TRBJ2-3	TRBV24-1	TGTGCCACCAGTGATATGACACGAAATACAGATACGCAGTATTTT	CATSDMTRNTDTQYF
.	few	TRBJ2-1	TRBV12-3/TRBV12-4	TGTGCCAGCAGTTTGACTACTACCTACAATGAGCAGTTCTTC	CASSLTTTYNEQFF
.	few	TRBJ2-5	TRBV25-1	TGTGCCAGCAGTGAATACGGAGGGCGAGAGACCCAGTACTTC	CASSEYGGRETQYF
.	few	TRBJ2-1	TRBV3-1	TGTGCCAGCAGCCAGTACGGCTATGAAAATGAGCAGTTCTTC	CASSQYGYENEQFF
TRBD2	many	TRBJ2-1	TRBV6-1	TGTGCCAGCAGTGACCCACTAGCGGGAGGGGGAAATGAGCAGTTCTTC	CASSDPLAGGGNEQFF
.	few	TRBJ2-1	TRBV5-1	TGCGCCAGCACTGAGGGCTTCTCCTACAATGAGCAGTTCTTC	CASTEGFSYNEQFF
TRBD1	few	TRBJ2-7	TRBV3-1	TGTGCCAGCAGCCACGACAGGGGTTCCTACGAGCAGTACTTC	CASSHDRGSYEQYF
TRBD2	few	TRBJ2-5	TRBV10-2	TGCGCCAGCAGGCCACTAGCGGGAGGGCCAGGGACCCAGTACTTC	CASRPLAGGPGTQYF
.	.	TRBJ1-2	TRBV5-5	TGTGCCAGCAGCCCCACCGCGGATACGCGCTATGGCTACACCTTC	CASSPTADTRYGYTF
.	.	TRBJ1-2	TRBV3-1	TGTGCCAGCAGCCAAGGAGGGGCACAGCACTATGGCTACACCTTC	CASSQGGAQHYGYTF
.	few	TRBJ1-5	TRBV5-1	TGCGCCAGCAGCTGGGGACCGTTTAGCAATCAGCCCCAGCATTTT	CASSWGPFSNQPQHF
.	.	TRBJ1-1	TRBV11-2	TGTGCCAGCAGCTTAGCGGCCAGTAAGAACACTGAAGCTTTCTTT	CASSLAASKNTEAFF
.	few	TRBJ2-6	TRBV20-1	TGCAGTGCTAGGAATGGGGCCAACGTCCTGACTTTC	CSARNGANVLTF
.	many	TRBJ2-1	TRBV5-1	TGCGCCAGCAGCTTGGATCCGGGACTGTACAATGAGCAGTTCTTC	CASSLDPGLYNEQFF
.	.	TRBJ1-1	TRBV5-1	TGCGCCAGCAGCTTGAATTTCGGCGGGGAGGACACTGAAGCTTTCTTT	CASSLNFGGEDTEAFF
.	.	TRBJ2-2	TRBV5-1	TGCGCCAGCAGCTTCGATTTCACCGGGGAGCTGTTTTTT	CASSFDFTGELFF
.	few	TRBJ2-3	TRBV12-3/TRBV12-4	TGTGCCAGCAGTTCGGACTCTACTAGCACAGATACGCAGTATTTT	CASSSDSTSTDTQYF
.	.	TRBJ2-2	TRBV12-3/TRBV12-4	TGTGCCAGCAGTTTAAGTCGGACGCCAATAGGGGCCGGGGAGCTGTTTTTT	CASSLSRTPIGAGELFF
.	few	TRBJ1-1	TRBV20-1	TGCAGTGCTAGAGAACCGGACGGAGGGACTGAAGCTTTCTTT	CSAREPDGGTEAFF
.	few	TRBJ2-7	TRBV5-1	TGCGCCAGCAGCGTGAGGGGGGCCCCCTACGAGCAGTACTTC	CASSVRGAPYEQYF
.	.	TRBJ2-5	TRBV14	TGTGCCAGCAGCCAAGGAATCTTCCAAGAGACCCAGTACTTC	CASSQGIFQETQYF
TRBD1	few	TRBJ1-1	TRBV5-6	TGTGCCAGCAGCCCGGGACAGCTGCCGAACACTGAAGCTTTCTTT	CASSPGQLPNTEAFF
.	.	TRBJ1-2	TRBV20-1	TGCAGTGCATTAGGGGCTCACTATGGCTACACCTTC	CSALGAHYGYTF
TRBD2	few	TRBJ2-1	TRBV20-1	TGCAGTGCTACCTTAGCGGGAGGGACCTACAATGAGCAGTTCTTC	CSATLAGGTYNEQFF
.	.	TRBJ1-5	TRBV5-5	TGTGCCAGCACCCACGGGCTTTATAGCAATCAGCCCCAGCATTTT	CASTHGLYSNQPQHF
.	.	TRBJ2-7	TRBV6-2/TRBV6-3	TGTGCCAGCAGTGTACTTCGGGAGCACGAGCAGTACTTC	CASSVLREHEQYF
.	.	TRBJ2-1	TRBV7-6	TGTGCCAGCAGCCCGACGACGGAATACAATGAGCAGTTCTTC	CASSPTTEYNEQFF
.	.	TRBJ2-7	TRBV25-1	TGTGCCAGCAGTGAAGGGGGCCTCTACGAGCAGTACTTC	CASSEGGLYEQYF
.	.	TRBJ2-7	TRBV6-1	TGTGCCAGCAGTCGTCCGGGACGGTCCGACTCATACGAGCAGTACTTC	CASSRPGRSDSYEQYF
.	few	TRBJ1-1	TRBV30	TGTGCCTGGAGTTTGGGACACGGGAACACTGAAGCTTTCTTT	CAWSLGHGNTEAFF
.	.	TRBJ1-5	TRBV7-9	TGTGCCAGCAGCTTTGGGGGAGAGACACAGCCCCAGCATTTT	CASSFGGETQPQHF
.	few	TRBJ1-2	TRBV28	TGTGCCAGCAGTTCCCTGATACAGGGTTTTGACTATGGCTACACCTTC	CASSSLIQGFDYGYTF
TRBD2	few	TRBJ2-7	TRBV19	TGTGCCAGTAGTATGGAGAGCGGGAGCAACGAGCAGTACTTC	CASSMESGSNEQYF
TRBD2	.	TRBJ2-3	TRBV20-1	TGCAGTGCTACCCAAGGACTAGCGGGGTCAGATACGCAGTATTTT	CSATQGLAGSDTQYF
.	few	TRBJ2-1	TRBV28	TGTGCCAGCAGTTCCCTATGGCAACCGGGAGAATGGGTGTGGGGGAGCTCCTACAATGAGCAGTTCTTC	CASSSLWQPGEWVWGSSYNEQFF
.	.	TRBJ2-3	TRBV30	TGTGCCTGGAGTGCCAGCACAGATACGCAGTATTTT	CAWSASTDTQYF
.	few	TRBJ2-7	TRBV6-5	TGTGCCAGCAGTTACGCGGCTAAATCCTACGAGCAGTACTTC	CASSYAAKSYEQYF
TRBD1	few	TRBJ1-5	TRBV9	TGTGCCAGCAGCCTAACGGACAGGGACTCTATCGACCAGCCCCAGCATTTT	CASSLTDRDSIDQPQHF
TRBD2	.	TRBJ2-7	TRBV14	TGTGCCAGCAGCCGTATAGCGGGAGGTAGCTCCTACGAGCAGTACTTC	CASSRIAGGSSYEQYF
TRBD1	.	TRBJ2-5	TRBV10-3	TGTGCCATCAGAGAGGACAGGGGGGGAGAGACCCAGTACTTC	CAIREDRGGETQYF
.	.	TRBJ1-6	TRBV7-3	TGTGCCAGCAGCGCGGAACGACCCCCACTCCATAATTCACCCCTCCACTTT	CASSAERPPLHNSPLHF
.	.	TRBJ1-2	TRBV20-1	TGCAGTGCCACCTTGGGGCTGTATGGCTACACCTTC	CSATLGLYGYTF
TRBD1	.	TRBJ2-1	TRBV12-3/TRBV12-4	TGTGCCAGCAGCCTCGAGGGGGCAGGTGATGAGCAGTTCTTC	CASSLEGAGDEQFF
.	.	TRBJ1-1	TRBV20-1	TGCAGTGCTAGAAGGGGCAGGCCAAACACTGAAGCTTTCTTT	CSARRGRPNTEAFF
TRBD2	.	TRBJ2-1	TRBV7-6	TGTGCCAGCAGCACGATAGCGGGACCCTCCTACAATGAGCAGTTCTTC	CASSTIAGPSYNEQFF
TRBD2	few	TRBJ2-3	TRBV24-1	TGTGCCACCAGTGATTCGCATGTTAAGCGGGAGGCCAGGGTGACAGATACGCAGTATTTT	CATSDSHVKREARVTDTQYF
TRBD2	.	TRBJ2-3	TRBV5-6	TGTGCCAGCCGCGCGGGAGTCGGTTCAGATACGCAGTATTTT	CASRAGVGSDTQYF
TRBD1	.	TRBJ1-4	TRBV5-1	TGCGCCAGCAGCTTGGGAGGGGGCACTAATGAAAAACTGTTTTTT	CASSLGGGTNEKLFF
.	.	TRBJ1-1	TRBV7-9	TGTGCCAGCAGCTTAGCGCTTAACAGCCCTGAAGCTTTCTTT	CASSLALNSPEAFF